Following are 8 T cell receptor beta chains from one sample sequenced in a study of CD8 T cells in Susac syndrome. RNA in amounts of roughly 0.45 to 1 ug was reverse transcribed with random hexamers. TCRdb recomputed calls from the immunoSEQ multiplex PCR reads with MiXCR, one row per CDR3 protein. Here the sample spans about 83,000 distinct CDR3 sequences, over 90% being singletons. Specimen: CD8+ T cells from PBMCs. Source of these receptors: a human donor with Susac syndrome.

The rearrangement links TRBV15 to TRBJ2-3, with 7 positions matching TRBD1. CDR3 length equals 14 residues. The germline CDR1 and CDR2 sequences are LNHNV and YYDKDF (reference sequence). V shed 6 bases and J 4 bases; nucleotides not matched to a gene: 7. The CDR3 DNA follows: TGTGCCACCAGGGACGGACAGGCCGCAGATACGCAGTATTTT. It codes for CATRDGQAADTQYF.

This clonotype was seen a single time. The chain carries TRBV4-2 and TRBJ1-1; the D is unclear. CDR1 and CDR2 (germline): LGHNA, YNFKEQ. The CDR3 length is 11 residues. Trimming removed 7 bases from V and 8 bases from J, with 11 bases in between. The CDR3 DNA is TGTGCCAGCACTCGCGGCGAGGAAGCTTTCTTT. This gives the protein CASTRGEEAFF.

This clonotype has only a few counts. Here the CDR3 reads CAWSSGTGDYEQYF. CDR3 bases: TGTGCCTGGAGCTCCGGGACAGGGGACTACGAGCAGTACTTC. The rearrangement joins TRBV30 to TRBJ2-7; 10 nucleotides line up with TRBD1. CDR3 length: 14 amino acids. Losses at the gene ends were 3 bases for V and 3 bases for J; bases not matched to a gene: 5. Germline-derived CDR1 and CDR2 are GTSNPN and SVGIG (reference sequence).

The chain carries TRBV7-2 and TRBJ2-3; 9 positions agree with TRBD2. This CDR3 contains 15 residues. J lost 3 bases, V lost 5 bases, and 6 bases had no gene match. In germline, CDR1 is SGHTA, CDR2 FQGNSA. DNA of the CDR3: TGTGCCAGCAGCCAAATAGCGGGGGTGACAGATACGCAGTATTTT. As protein: CASSQIAGVTDTQYF. Filled out from reference TRBV7-2 and TRBJ2-3, the complete variable domain reads GAGVSQSPSNKVTEKGKDVELRCDPISGHTALYWYRQSLGQGLEFLIYFQGNSAPDKSGLPSDRFSAERTGGSVSTLTIQRTQQEDSAVYLCASSQIAGVTDTQYFGPGTRLTVL.

CDR3 region: CASSHSMGGWDQTEEQYF. DNA for the CDR3: TGCGCCAGCAGTCATAGCATGGGGGGTTGGGACCAGACGGAGGAGCAGTACTTC. This rearrangement joins TRBV5-1 to TRBJ2-7, with D tentatively TRBD2 (6 bases). Germline V CDR1 and CDR2: SGHRS, YFSETQ. The V and J ends lost 5 bases and 7 bases respectively, with 31 bases between them. This CDR3 contains 18 residues.

The gene calls are TRBV6-5 and TRBJ1-4; perhaps TRBD1 as D (5 bases). The CDR3 is 14 amino acids. With 5 bases removed from V and 8 bases from J, the gap between germline ends came to 15 bases. Germline V CDR1 and CDR2: MNHEY, SVGAGI. DNA for the CDR3: TGTGCCAGCAGTCTCTCCGGGGCCGGGGAAAAACTGTTTTTT. Amino acid sequence: CASSLSGAGEKLFF.

This sequence joins TRBV25-1 and TRBJ2-3; no reliable D call. CDR3 length equals 11 residues. Germline loops: CDR1 MGHDK, CDR2 SYGVNS. V was pared by 1 base and J by 6 bases, with 2 bases between. The CDR3 bases are TGTGCCAGCAGTGAATGGGATACGCAGTATTTT. Residues: CASSEWDTQYF.

CDR3 DNA: TGTGCCAGCAGCTTAGAGGGGACAAGGACCTATGGCTACACCTTC. This translates into CASSLEGTRTYGYTF. The V gene is TRBV7-8, the J gene TRBJ1-2, with D perhaps TRBD1 (6 bases). The CDR3 spans 15 residues. The germline V gene encodes CDR1 SGHVS and CDR2 FQNEAQ. V gave up 1 base and J gave up 4 bases, with 13 bases separating them.